This paragraph reports one T cell receptor beta chain. Source study methods: Estimated nucleated cell counts came from reference gene primer amplification. Libraries were prepared by immunoSEQ multiplex PCR; TCRdb keeps only in-frame clonotypes and omits some of them. The DNA was the basis for D and trimming; V, J and clone size are from that table. The table has fewer than 250,000 clones, just under 90% seen once. Germline loops: CDR1 MDHEN, CDR2 SYDVKM. The CDR3 contains 15 residues. Deletions cut 5 bases from V and 4 bases from J, with 17 bases between. The sample originates from a study of blood T cell repertoires in COVID-19. On the study more broadly: Acute-phase and convalescent COVID-19 samples originated in the United States, Italy and Spain.

The sequenced sample consisted of peripheral blood. This chain joins TRBV28 and TRBJ1-2; D possibly corresponds to TRBD1 (6 bases). The TCR was taken from a man aged 25-45 years with COVID-19, enrolled during active disease. The CDR3 DNA sequence: TGTGCCAGCAGTCCCGGACAGTTGCGCACCTATGGCTACACCTTC. It translates to CASSPGQLRTYGYTF.